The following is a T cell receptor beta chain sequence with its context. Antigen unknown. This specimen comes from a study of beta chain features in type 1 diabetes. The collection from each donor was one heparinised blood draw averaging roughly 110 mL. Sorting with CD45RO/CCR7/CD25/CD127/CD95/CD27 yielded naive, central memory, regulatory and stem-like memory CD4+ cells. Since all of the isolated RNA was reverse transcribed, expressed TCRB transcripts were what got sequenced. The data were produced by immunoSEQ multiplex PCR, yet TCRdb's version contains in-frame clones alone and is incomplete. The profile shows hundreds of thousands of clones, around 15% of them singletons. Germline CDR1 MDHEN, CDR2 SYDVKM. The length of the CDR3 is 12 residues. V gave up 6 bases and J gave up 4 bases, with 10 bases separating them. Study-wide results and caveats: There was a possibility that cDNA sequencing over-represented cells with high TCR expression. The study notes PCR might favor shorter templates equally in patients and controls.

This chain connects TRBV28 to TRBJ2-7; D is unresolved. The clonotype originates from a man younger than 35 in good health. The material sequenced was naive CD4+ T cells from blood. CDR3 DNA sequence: TGTGCCAGCAGCCCGATTAGGTACGAGCAGTACTTC. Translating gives CASSPIRYEQYF.